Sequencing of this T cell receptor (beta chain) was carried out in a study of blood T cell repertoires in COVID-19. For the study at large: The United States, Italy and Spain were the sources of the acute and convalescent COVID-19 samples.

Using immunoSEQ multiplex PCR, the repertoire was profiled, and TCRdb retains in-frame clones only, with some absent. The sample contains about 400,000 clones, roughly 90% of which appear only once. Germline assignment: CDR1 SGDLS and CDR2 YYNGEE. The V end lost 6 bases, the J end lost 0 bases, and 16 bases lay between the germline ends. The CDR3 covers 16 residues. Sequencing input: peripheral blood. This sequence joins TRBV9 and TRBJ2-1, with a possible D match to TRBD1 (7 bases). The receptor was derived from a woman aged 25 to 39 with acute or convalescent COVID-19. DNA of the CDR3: TGTGCCAGCACCCAGGGGGGCGGTAGCTCCTACAATGAGCAGTTCTTC. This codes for CASTQGGGSSYNEQFF.